This T cell receptor beta chain was captured in a study of blood T cell repertoires in COVID-19 (dated by TCRdb to about 2020). In the study overall: Samples from collaborators originated in the United States, Italy and Spain and spanned both the acute and convalescent phases of COVID-19. The material from the prospective study consisted of cDNA or gDNA derived from T cells, B-cell-depleted T cells, or PBMCs. The dataset comprised deeply sampled blood TCRbeta repertoires from subjects exposed to, actively infected with, or recovered from COVID-19. A freely available public database, intended as a resource for researchers studying the immune response to SARS-CoV-2, is where the repertoires were released. Samples were obtained from the ongoing ImmuneRACE study (first 160 participants) and from about 1,300 subjects provided by 6 global collaborators. A de-identified subject ID, COVID-19 status, age in years and sex were almost always included in the sample metadata. Where HLA class I and class II types were available, the types were taken from metadata supplied by the sample provider, not from assay-based typing. The paper as a whole reports these results and caveats: The amount of clinical and demographic metadata varied by source and participant and was provided uncurated.

Enrolling through a virtual design, the prospective study's participants ranged in age from roughly 18 to 95 years and lived across 24 United States geographic areas. In the prospective study, participants were assigned to cohorts based on the clinical history participants reported in a screening survey and a study questionnaire. Recovered participants in ImmuneRACE Cohort 3 were defined as having two consecutive negative NP/OP PCR tests, clearance from a healthcare professional, or resolution of symptoms. In the prospective study, mobile phlebotomists collected whole blood, serum and a nasopharyngeal or oropharyngeal swab from each participant. Prospective study participants could optionally give additional blood draws and questionnaires over an approximately two-month period. Prospective study blood samples were shipped either frozen or at room temperature before DNA extraction. Compared with germline, V lacks 2 bases and J lacks 6 bases; bases without a gene match: 6. The CDR3 runs 14 amino acids, cysteine and phenylalanine included. Solely the CDR3 DNA is kept, with 42 bases framed from the first base. The germline V gene (reference sequence) sets CDR1 to SEHNR and CDR2 to FQNEAQ.

With respect to this clone: Its antigen has not been determined. Base quality data are lacking; no much larger clone is found one base away.

TCRbeta CDR3 regions were amplified from genomic DNA using the immunoSEQ Assay, a bias-controlled multiplex PCR. The paper's data handling went like this. The number of nucleated cells in each sample was estimated from the amplification of reference gene primers within the assay. To quantify the absolute abundance of each unique TCRbeta CDR3 rearrangement, sequence reads were collapsed and filtered. For each sample, productive Simpson clonality was calculated by taking the square root of Simpson's diversity index across productive rearrangements. Here the immuneACCESS table is served through TCRdb, limited to in-frame sequences with V and J called. Missing clones are a known gap in these copies; in checked studies unresolved V genes cover under half, and the rest lacks a known reason. V and J calls and clone size are those listed in that table; D and trimming were worked out from the DNA. The sample records a few hundred thousand clones, 80% to 90% of which are singletons. The ten largest clones take up about 1.9% of the sample.

This clonotype originated in a woman aged 45-60 years who had recovered from COVID-19. The chain is assembled from TRBV7-9 and TRBJ2-7; a stretch of 8 junction bases matches TRBD2. Specimen: PBMCs or T cells enriched from blood (not recorded which). CDR3 loop: CASSLLSGSGEQYF. The nucleotide sequence reads as follows: TGTGCCAGCAGCTTATTAAGCGGGAGCGGCGAGCAGTACTTC.